This T cell receptor (beta chain) was found in a study of shared clonotypes between healthy human individuals. Per the authors' pipeline: ImmunoSEQ output held junction-only sequences without quality scores, so filtering differed. The data were produced by immunoSEQ multiplex PCR, yet TCRdb's version contains in-frame clones alone and is incomplete. V, J and clone size derive from that table, while D and trimming were established from the DNA sequence. This sample has millions of clones, with 90% to 95% found just once. Study conclusions and caveats: The sampled material consisted only of blood, and tissue repertoires are likely to differ. Limited genetic and exposure-history diversity came from having few donors.

The V gene lost 0 bases and the J gene lost 4 bases, with 10 bases spanning the gap. This CDR3 contains 14 residues. Germline V gene data show CDR1 as SGHRS and CDR2 as YFSETQ. Note on this clone: Its antigen is still unknown.

All of the donors resided in Nashville, Tennessee, and each was a Caucasian adult. The sequencing input was naive CD4+ T cells sorted from blood. The subset: CD45RA+ positively selected. This chain connects TRBV5-1 to TRBJ1-1; no clear D gene. This clonotype was sampled from a man younger than 30 in good health. CDR3 loop: CASSLVSSGTEAFF. The CDR3 coding sequence is TGCGCCAGCAGCTTGGTTAGCTCGGGCACTGAAGCTTTCTTT.